This T cell receptor (beta chain) is from a study of shared clonotypes between healthy human individuals. Naivety among CD8 cells was defined by CD45RO negativity and positive CCR7 selection, thereby excluding terminally differentiated effector memory CD45RA+ cells. Study-level findings and limits: Compared with clonotypes that all four donors shared, non-shared clonotypes had lower generation probabilities.

Germline V gives CDR1 SGHAT, CDR2 FQNNGV. This CDR3 has 13 residues. Deletions cut 4 bases from V and 8 bases from J, with 11 bases between. Assay used: immunoSEQ multiplex PCR; TCRdb lists only in-frame clones, some missing. This table holds roughly 2.1 million clones, under 95% found once. About this clone itself: The antigen is unknown.

The chain employs TRBV11-2 and TRBJ1-4; possibly TRBD1 for D (5 bases). What was sequenced was naive CD8+ T cells from PBMCs. The TCR originated in a man aged 18 to 35 in good health. Some clones in this sample may be carry-over from other donors' samples. The CDR3: CASSWAGNEKLFF. CDR3 in DNA: TGTGCCAGCAGCTGGGCAGGGAACGAAAAACTGTTTTTT.